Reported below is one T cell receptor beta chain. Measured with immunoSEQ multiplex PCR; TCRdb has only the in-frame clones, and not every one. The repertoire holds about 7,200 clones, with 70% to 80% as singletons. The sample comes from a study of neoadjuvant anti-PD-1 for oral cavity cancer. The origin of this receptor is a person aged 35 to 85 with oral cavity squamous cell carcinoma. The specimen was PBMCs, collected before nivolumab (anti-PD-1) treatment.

The CDR3 protein is CASSLSSGVSYNSPLHF. The CDR3 DNA sequence: TGTGCCAGCAGTTTATCGAGCGGGGTCTCCTATAATTCACCCCTCCACTTT. The genes are TRBV27 and TRBJ1-6; the D is unclear. V was shortened by 0 bases and J by 0 bases, with 9 bases between the two germline ends. This CDR3 is built from 17 residues. Germline CDR1 MNHEY, CDR2 SMNVEV (reference sequence).